Included here is one TCR beta chain sequence, with context. Its antigen remains unknown. This specimen comes from a study of T cell responses to AZD1222 COVID-19 vaccine. The method was immunoSEQ multiplex PCR; TCRdb's version includes in-frame clones alone and lacks a portion of them. Of some 87,000 clones in the sample, more than 80% were seen once. Study outcomes and limitations: Repertoire samples came only from after the peak T cell response.

Sequencing was performed on peripheral blood, taken on day 0 of AZD1222 vaccination. The clonotype was recovered from an adult in good health.

CDR3 sequence reads: CAISESGRNTQYF. CDR3 nucleotides: TGTGCCATCAGTGAGTCCGGGAGGAATACGCAGTATTTT. The V gene is TRBV10-3, the J gene TRBJ2-3, with 7 bases that match TRBD2. This CDR3 has 13 amino acids. The trim removed 0 bases at V and 7 bases at J, leaving 1 base unmatched. Germline lookup yields CDR1 ENHRY and CDR2 SYGVKD.